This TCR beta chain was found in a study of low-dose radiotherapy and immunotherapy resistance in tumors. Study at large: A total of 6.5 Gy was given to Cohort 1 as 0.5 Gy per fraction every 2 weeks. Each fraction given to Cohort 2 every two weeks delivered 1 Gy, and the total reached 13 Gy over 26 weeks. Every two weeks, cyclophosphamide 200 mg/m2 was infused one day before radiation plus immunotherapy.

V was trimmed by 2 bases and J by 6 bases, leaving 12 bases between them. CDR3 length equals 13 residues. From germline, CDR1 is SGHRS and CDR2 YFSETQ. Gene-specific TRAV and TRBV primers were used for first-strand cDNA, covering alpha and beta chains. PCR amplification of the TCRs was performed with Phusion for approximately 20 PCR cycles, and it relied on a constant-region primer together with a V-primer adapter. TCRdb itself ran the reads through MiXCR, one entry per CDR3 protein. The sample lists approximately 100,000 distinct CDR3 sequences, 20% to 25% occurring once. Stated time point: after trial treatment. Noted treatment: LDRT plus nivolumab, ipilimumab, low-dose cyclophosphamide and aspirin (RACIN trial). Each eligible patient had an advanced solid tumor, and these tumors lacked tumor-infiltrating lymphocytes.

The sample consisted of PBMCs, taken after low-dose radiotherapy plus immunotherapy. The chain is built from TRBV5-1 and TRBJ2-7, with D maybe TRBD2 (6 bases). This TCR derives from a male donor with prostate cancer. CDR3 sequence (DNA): TGCGCCAGCAGCTTCACCCCGGGGGTCGAGCAGTACTTC. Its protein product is CASSFTPGVEQYF.